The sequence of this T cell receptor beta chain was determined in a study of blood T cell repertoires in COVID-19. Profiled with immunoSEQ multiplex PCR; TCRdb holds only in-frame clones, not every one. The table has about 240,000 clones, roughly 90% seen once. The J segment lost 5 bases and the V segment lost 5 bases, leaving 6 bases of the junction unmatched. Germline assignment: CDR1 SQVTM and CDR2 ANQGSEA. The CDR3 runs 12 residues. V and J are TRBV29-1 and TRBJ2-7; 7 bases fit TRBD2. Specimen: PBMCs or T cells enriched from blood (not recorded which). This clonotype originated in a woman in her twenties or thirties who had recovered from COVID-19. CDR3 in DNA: TGCAGCGTTTCCGGGACTAAGAACGAGCAGTACTTC. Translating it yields CSVSGTKNEQYF.